A single sample gave rise to the 31 T cell receptor beta chains below, sequenced in a study of blood T cell repertoires in COVID-19 (dated by TCRdb to the early 2020s). Libraries were prepared through the immunoSEQ multiplex PCR assay. The table was pulled from immuneACCESS by TCRdb, which kept in-frame rearrangements only. Such tables lose some clones; where checked, under half of the loss comes from unresolved V genes, and the rest has no known cause. The sample yields approximately 290,000 clones; around 88% were counted once. Together, the top ten hold around 0.84% of the sample. The source material was peripheral blood. The receptor source for this set is a man aged 30 to 39 with acute or convalescent COVID-19.

This rearrangement joins TRBV30 to TRBJ2-7; possibly TRBD2 for D (5 bases). Trimming shortened V by 4 bases and J by 3 bases, and 13 bases separated the two germline ends. Germline CDR1 and CDR2: GTSNPN and SVGIG (reference sequence). This CDR3 contains 13 residues. CDR3 sequence (DNA): TGTGCCTGGAAAACCCCTGGAGGCTACGAGCAGTACTTC. This gives the protein CAWKTPGGYEQYF.

The V call is TRBV18, the J call TRBJ1-1; D is ambiguous. There are 14 residues in the CDR3. CDR1 is KGHSH, CDR2 LQKENI, per germline. Trimming took 2 bases from V and 0 from J, leaving 7 bases between them. CDR3 residues: CASSPGGLNTEAFF. Here the CDR3 DNA reads TGTGCCAGCTCACCAGGCGGATTGAACACTGAAGCTTTCTTT.

This clone was counted only a few times. The chain joins TRBV21-1 to TRBJ1-5; TRBD1 is the table's D call and was not checked against the DNA. TRBV21-1 is a known pseudogene. The CDR3 is 15 amino acids. In nucleotides, the CDR3 is TGTGCCAGCAGGGTTTTGACAGGGTACAAGCAGCCCCAGCATTTT. It specifies CASRVLTGYKQPQHF.

The chain links TRBV27 to TRBJ2-7, with 13 bases lining up with TRBD2. The CDR3 is 13 amino acids. Germline assignment: CDR1 MNHEY and CDR2 SMNVEV (reference sequence). Trimming took 8 bases from V and 7 from J; bases not matched to a gene: 5. CDR3 sequence: CASVGLAGREQYF. The CDR3 coding sequence is TGTGCCAGCGTGGGACTAGCGGGACGGGAGCAGTACTTC.

The genes are TRBV7-3 and TRBJ2-3; 11 bases fit TRBD2. The V gene's germline CDR1 is SGHTA and CDR2 FQGTGA. This CDR3 has 16 residues. Trimming at V came to 3 bases and at J to 1 base, leaving 3 bases not matched to a gene. CDR3 DNA sequence: TGTGCCAGCAGCTTGAGTAGCGGGGGGGGCACAGATACGCAGTATTTT. This translates into CASSLSSGGGTDTQYF.

V gene TRBV7-9 combines with J gene TRBJ2-7; TRBD1 matches 8 bases. The CDR3 extends over 13 amino acids. With V trimmed by 6 bases and J by 9 bases, 10 bases remained unmatched. Germline values: CDR1 SEHNR, CDR2 FQNEAQ (reference sequence). In nucleotides, the CDR3 is TGTGCCAGCAGTGGACAGGGCCCAGGTGGGCAGTACTTC. Translation: CASSGQGPGGQYF.

The genes are TRBV6-5 and TRBJ1-5; 7 nucleotides agree with TRBD1. Germline V gene data show CDR1 as MNHEY and CDR2 as SVGAGI. This CDR3 has 16 amino acids. The junction had 9 bases not matched to a gene; V was cut back by 4 bases and J by 3 bases. The CDR3 loop is CASSSRRQGYNQPQHF. CDR3 coding DNA: TGTGCCAGCAGTTCGAGGAGACAGGGCTACAATCAGCCCCAGCATTTT.

This clone appeared a single time. The same CDR3 can be traced to other DNA sequences in this sample. V usage is TRBV5-1 and J usage is TRBJ2-3; the match to TRBD2 covers 10 bases. In germline, CDR1 is SGHRS, CDR2 YFSETQ. The CDR3 runs 16 residues. Trimming took 0 bases from V and 4 from J; bases not matched to a gene: 5. CDR3 sequence reads: CASSLAPSGGADTQYF. The DNA of the CDR3 is TGCGCCAGCAGCTTGGCCCCTAGCGGGGGCGCAGATACGCAGTATTTT.

This chain joins TRBV5-1 and TRBJ2-1, with D perhaps matching TRBD1 (7 bases). This CDR3 has 14 residues. V dropped 3 bases and J dropped 7 bases, with 14 bases sitting between them. Germline V gene sequence: CDR1 SGHRS, CDR2 YFSETQ. The CDR3 region is CASSSTGRWNEQFF. CDR3 bases: TGCGCCAGCAGCTCGACAGGGAGGTGGAATGAGCAGTTCTTC.

This rearrangement joins TRBV7-3 to TRBJ1-2, with D possibly matching TRBD1 (5 bases). V lost 2 bases and J 3 bases, leaving 7 bases between the germline ends. This CDR3 contains 13 residues. Germline V CDR1 and CDR2: SGHTA, FQGTGA. The CDR3 DNA sequence: TGTGCCAGCAGCTTACAGGGCGACTATGGCTACACCTTC. Translating it yields CASSLQGDYGYTF.

V gene TRBV5-1 combines with J gene TRBJ2-1, with 9 bases aligning to TRBD2. CDR3 size: 16 residues. Germline-derived CDR1 and CDR2 are SGHRS and YFSETQ. V gave up 6 bases and J gave up 2 bases; unmatched junction bases: 9. CDR3 amino acids: CASIDSGRGAYNEQFF. The CDR3 DNA is TGCGCCAGCATCGATAGCGGGAGAGGCGCCTACAATGAGCAGTTCTTC.

This chain links TRBV20-1 with TRBJ1-1; the D gene is possibly TRBD1 (6 bases). This CDR3 contains 11 residues. Germline CDR1 DFQATT, CDR2 SNEGSKA (reference sequence). Trimming took off 6 bases at V and 6 bases at J, with 11 bases between the two ends. Written as DNA, the CDR3 is TGCAGTGCCCGCAGGGGACCTGAAGCTTTCTTT. Protein: CSARRGPEAFF.

The J gene is TRBJ1-6, the V gene TRBV23-1; D perhaps matches TRBD1 (6 bases). TRBV23-1 is an open reading frame whose function is uncertain. The CDR3 sequence is 17 residues long. V was clipped by 1 base and J by 2 bases, with 12 bases between them. The CDR3: CASSQLGGGAYNSPLHF. In DNA, the CDR3 is TGCGCCAGCAGTCAATTAGGGGGTGGTGCCTATAATTCACCCCTCCACTTT.

The J gene is TRBJ2-5, the V gene TRBV19; 13 bases match TRBD2. V trimming: 9 bases; J trimming: 0 bases; junction bases outside the gene matches: 7. The CDR3 has 16 residues. The germline V gene has CDR1 LNHDA and CDR2 SQIVND (reference sequence). The CDR3 DNA is TGTGCCAGAGGACTAGCGGGGGCCTACAACCAAGAGACCCAGTACTTC. It encodes CARGLAGAYNQETQYF. Using reference TRBV19 and TRBJ2-5 for the parts outside the CDR3, the full variable domain is DGGITQSPKYLFRKEGQNVTLSCEQNLNHDAMYWYRQDPGQGLRLIYYSQIVNDFQKGDIAEGYSVSREKKESFPLTVTSAQKNPTAFYLCARGLAGAYNQETQYFGPGTRLLVL.

Written as DNA, the CDR3 is TGTGCCAGCCACCCGGCTGGTATTATCTCAGGAAATGGCTACACCTTC. Translating gives CASHPAGIISGNGYTF. The rearrangement links TRBV21-1 to TRBJ1-2; the DNA was not used to check the table's D call, TRBD1. TRBV21-1 is classified as a pseudogene. This CDR3 region has 16 residues.

This chain uses TRBV9 with TRBJ2-7; tentatively, D is TRBD1 (6 bases). Germline CDR1 reads SGDLS; CDR2 reads YYNGEE. The CDR3 has 18 residues. Trimming cost V 2 bases and J 7 bases, with 28 bases left between them. The CDR3 sequence: CASSVYRDPPRTLREQYF. As DNA, the CDR3 is TGTGCCAGCAGCGTTTACAGGGACCCCCCTAGAACTTTACGGGAGCAGTACTTC.

V usage is TRBV27 and J usage is TRBJ1-2; 10 bases map to TRBD1. This CDR3 is built from 15 residues. The junction had 5 bases not matched to a gene; V was cut back by 1 base and J by 6 bases. Germline CDR1 and CDR2: MNHEY and SMNVEV (reference sequence). CDR3 residues: CASSLYPGTGDGYTF. DNA of the CDR3: TGTGCCAGCAGTTTATACCCCGGGACAGGGGATGGCTACACCTTC.

The gene calls are TRBV28 and TRBJ2-2; 7 nucleotides match TRBD1. The CDR3 is 13 residues long. The germline V gene has CDR1 MDHEN and CDR2 SYDVKM. Trimming at V came to 11 bases and at J to 5 bases, leaving 8 bases not matched to a gene. The CDR3 sequence: CAGNTGDTGELFF. CDR3 sequence (DNA): TGTGCCGGTAATACAGGGGATACCGGGGAGCTGTTTTTT. The full variable domain, its missing parts supplied by reference TRBV28 and TRBJ2-2, is DVKVTQSSRYLVKRTGEKVFLECVQDMDHENMFWYRQDPGLGLRLIYFSYDVKMKEKGDIPEGYSVSREKKERFSLILESASTNQTSMYLCAGNTGDTGELFFGEGSRLTVL.

The V and J genes are TRBV19 and TRBJ2-5; a possible D gene is TRBD2 (7 bases). V shed 6 bases and J shed 2 bases, with 16 bases lying between them. Germline V gene data show CDR1 as LNHDA and CDR2 as SQIVND (reference sequence). The CDR3 is 15 residues long. The CDR3 DNA reads as TGTGCCAGTAGCCAATGGGGGGGGGCTCAAGAGACCCAGTACTTC. It is translated as CASSQWGGAQETQYF. Based on the CDR3 plus reference TRBV19 and TRBJ2-5, the full variable domain is DGGITQSPKYLFRKEGQNVTLSCEQNLNHDAMYWYRQDPGQGLRLIYYSQIVNDFQKGDIAEGYSVSREKKESFPLTVTSAQKNPTAFYLCASSQWGGAQETQYFGPGTRLLVL.

This chain joins TRBV5-1 and TRBJ2-3, with D uncertain. The CDR3 has 16 residues. Trimming cost V 2 bases and J 0 bases, with 13 bases left between them. Germline V gene data show CDR1 as SGHRS and CDR2 as YFSETQ. The CDR3 sequence: CASSFLPSPSTDTQYF. The CDR3 region has the DNA TGCGCCAGCAGCTTTCTCCCGTCTCCGAGCACAGATACGCAGTATTTT.

The genes are TRBV27 and TRBJ2-7; D possibly corresponds to TRBD2 (5 bases). Trimming took off 2 bases at V and 1 base at J, with 9 bases between the two ends. CDR3 length equals 14 residues. Looked up from germline, CDR1 is MNHEY and CDR2 is SMNVEV (reference sequence). Here the CDR3 DNA reads TGTGCCAGCAGTTTAGGAGCGGATTCCTACGAGCAGTACTTC. This translates into CASSLGADSYEQYF.

The chain uses TRBV12-3 or TRBV12-4 and TRBJ2-1; D remains ambiguous. This CDR3 contains 13 residues. V was cut by 3 bases and J by 4 bases, with 7 bases left in between. This chain's CDR3 is CASSFSGYNEQFF. CDR3 sequence (DNA): TGTGCCAGCAGTTTTTCAGGATACAATGAGCAGTTCTTC.

This chain uses TRBV28 with TRBJ2-7, with 8 positions matching TRBD1. CDR3 length: 13 amino acids. CDR1 is MDHEN, CDR2 SYDVKM, per germline. Unmatched junction bases numbered 4, after V lost 6 bases and J lost 3 bases. CDR3 sequence reads: CASSWTGYYEQYF. In DNA form, the CDR3 reads TGTGCCAGCAGCTGGACAGGGTACTACGAGCAGTACTTC.

This rearrangement joins TRBV10-2 to TRBJ2-7; D may be TRBD2 (7 bases). The V gene lost 0 bases and the J gene lost 2 bases, with 26 bases spanning the gap. The CDR3 loop spans 20 amino acids. Germline CDR1 is WSHSY and CDR2 is SAAADI. CDR3 region: CASSESIVRGGTQTTYEQYF. The CDR3 coding sequence is TGCGCCAGCAGTGAGTCTATCGTAAGGGGGGGGACACAAACTACCTACGAGCAGTACTTC.

V gene TRBV5-1 combines with J gene TRBJ1-2, with a possible D match to TRBD1 (6 bases). Trimming left V 6 bases short and J 2 bases short, with 14 bases between. The CDR3 is made up of 14 amino acids. Germline V lookup: CDR1 SGHRS, CDR2 YFSETQ. CDR3 loop: CASTRDTFNYGYTF. The CDR3 DNA is TGCGCCAGCACCCGGGACACTTTCAACTATGGCTACACCTTC.

This chain's CDR3 is CASSKALWPLRQGNTEAFF. The CDR3 DNA reads as TGTGCCAGCAGCAAAGCGCTATGGCCTCTCCGACAGGGGAACACTGAAGCTTTCTTT. The chain joins TRBV21-1 to TRBJ1-1; TRBD1, as called in the table, went unchecked against the DNA. TRBV21-1 is noted as a pseudogene. This CDR3 region has 19 residues.

This chain links TRBV7-3 with TRBJ1-1; D is perhaps TRBD1 (5 bases). The CDR3 is 13 amino acids. With 5 bases removed from V and 5 bases from J, the gap between germline ends came to 12 bases. Germline loops: CDR1 SGHTA, CDR2 FQGTGA. The CDR3 here is CASSSGARTEAFF. DNA for the CDR3: TGTGCCAGCAGCAGCGGGGCGCGGACTGAAGCTTTCTTT.

This clone was recorded only once. The genes are TRBV27 and TRBJ2-7, with TRBD1 matching 7 bases. This CDR3 is 14 amino acids long. The germline V gene has CDR1 MNHEY and CDR2 SMNVEV (reference sequence). V lost 6 bases to trimming and J lost 2 bases; unmatched junction nucleotides: 7. The CDR3 spells CASSPDRVAYEQYF. CDR3 coding DNA: TGTGCCAGCAGCCCCGACAGGGTCGCCTACGAGCAGTACTTC.

The chain combines TRBV28 with TRBJ1-5; 8 bases fit TRBD1. The CDR3 contains 14 residues. V shed 3 bases and J 6 bases; nucleotides not matched to a gene: 4. CDR1 is MDHEN, CDR2 SYDVKM, per germline. The CDR3 loop is CASSFTGQGQPQHF. CDR3 nucleotide sequence: TGTGCCAGCAGTTTTACAGGACAGGGTCAGCCCCAGCATTTT.

The genes are TRBV7-9 and TRBJ1-1; D possibly corresponds to TRBD1 (5 bases). The CDR3 extends over 15 amino acids. Trimming removed 4 bases at V and 1 base at J, with 13 bases between. Germline V CDR1 and CDR2: SEHNR, FQNEAQ (reference sequence). CDR3 region: CASSSPNQGNTEAFF. As DNA, the CDR3 is TGTGCCAGCAGCTCCCCCAACCAGGGGAACACTGAAGCTTTCTTT.

The V and J genes are TRBV7-2 and TRBJ1-5; 9 bases line up with TRBD1. Trimming at V came to 4 bases and at J to 4 bases, leaving 8 bases not matched to a gene. The CDR3 is 16 amino acids. The germline V gene has CDR1 SGHTA and CDR2 FQGNSA. The CDR3 DNA is TGTGCCAGCAGCTCAAGCACGGGACAGGGAAATCAGCCCCAGCATTTT. It is translated as CASSSSTGQGNQPQHF.